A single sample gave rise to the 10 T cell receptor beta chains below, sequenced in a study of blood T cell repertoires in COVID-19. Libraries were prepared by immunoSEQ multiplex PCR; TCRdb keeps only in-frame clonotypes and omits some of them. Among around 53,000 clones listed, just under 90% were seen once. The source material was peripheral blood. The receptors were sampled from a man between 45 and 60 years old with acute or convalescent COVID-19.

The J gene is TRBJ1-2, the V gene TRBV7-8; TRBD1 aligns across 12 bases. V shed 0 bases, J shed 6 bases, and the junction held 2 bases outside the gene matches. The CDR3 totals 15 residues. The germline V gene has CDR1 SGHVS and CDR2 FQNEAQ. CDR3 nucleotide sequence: TGTGCCAGCAGCTTAGCGGGGACAGGGGGCAATGGCTACACCTTC. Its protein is CASSLAGTGGNGYTF.

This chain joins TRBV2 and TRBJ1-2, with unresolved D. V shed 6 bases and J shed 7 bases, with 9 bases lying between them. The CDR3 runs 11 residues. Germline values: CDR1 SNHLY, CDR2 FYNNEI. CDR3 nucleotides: TGTGCCAGCAGCCCCCTCCGTGGCTACACCTTC. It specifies CASSPLRGYTF.

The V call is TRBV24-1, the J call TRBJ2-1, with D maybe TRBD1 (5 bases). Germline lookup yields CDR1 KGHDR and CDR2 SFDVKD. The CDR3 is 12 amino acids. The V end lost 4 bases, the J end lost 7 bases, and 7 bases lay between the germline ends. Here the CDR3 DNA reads TGTGCCACCAGTGACAGGGATAATGAGCAGTTCTTC. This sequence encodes CATSDRDNEQFF.

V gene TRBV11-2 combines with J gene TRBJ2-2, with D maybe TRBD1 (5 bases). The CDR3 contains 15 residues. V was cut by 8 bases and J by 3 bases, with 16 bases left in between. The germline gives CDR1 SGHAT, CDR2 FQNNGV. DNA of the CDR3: TGTGCCAGCGAAGGACACCCCCTAGACACCGGGGAGCTGTTTTTT. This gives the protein CASEGHPLDTGELFF.

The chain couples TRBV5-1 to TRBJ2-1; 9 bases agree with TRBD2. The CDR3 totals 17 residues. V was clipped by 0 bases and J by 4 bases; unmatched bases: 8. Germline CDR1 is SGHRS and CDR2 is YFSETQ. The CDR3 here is CASSLAETSGGYNEQFF. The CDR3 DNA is TGCGCCAGCAGCTTGGCAGAGACTAGCGGTGGGTACAATGAGCAGTTCTTC.

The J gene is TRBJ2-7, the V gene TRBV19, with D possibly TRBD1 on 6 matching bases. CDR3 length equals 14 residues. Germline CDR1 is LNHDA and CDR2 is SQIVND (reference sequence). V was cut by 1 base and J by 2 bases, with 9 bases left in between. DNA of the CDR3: TGTGCCAGTAGTATAGCGGACAGACCCTACGAGCAGTACTTC. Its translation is CASSIADRPYEQYF. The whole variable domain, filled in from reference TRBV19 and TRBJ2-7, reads DGGITQSPKYLFRKEGQNVTLSCEQNLNHDAMYWYRQDPGQGLRLIYYSQIVNDFQKGDIAEGYSVSREKKESFPLTVTSAQKNPTAFYLCASSIADRPYEQYFGPGTRLTVT.

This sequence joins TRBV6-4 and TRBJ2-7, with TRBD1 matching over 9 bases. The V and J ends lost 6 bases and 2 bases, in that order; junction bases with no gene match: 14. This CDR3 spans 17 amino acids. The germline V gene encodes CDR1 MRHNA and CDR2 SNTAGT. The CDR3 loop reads CASRTWNGQGITYEQYF. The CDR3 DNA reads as TGTGCCAGCAGGACCTGGAACGGACAGGGGATAACCTACGAGCAGTACTTC.

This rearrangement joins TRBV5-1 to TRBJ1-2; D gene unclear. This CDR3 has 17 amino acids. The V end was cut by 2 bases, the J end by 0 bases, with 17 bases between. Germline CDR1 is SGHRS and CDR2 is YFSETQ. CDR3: CASSFGSGSVANYGYTF. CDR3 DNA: TGCGCCAGCAGCTTTGGTTCGGGGAGCGTCGCTAACTATGGCTACACCTTC.

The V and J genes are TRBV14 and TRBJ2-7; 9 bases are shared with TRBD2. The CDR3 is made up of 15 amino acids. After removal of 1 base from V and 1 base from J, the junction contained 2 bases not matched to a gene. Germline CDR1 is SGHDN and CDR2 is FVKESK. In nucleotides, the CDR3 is TGTGCCAGCAGCCAAGCTGCGGGAGGGTCCTACGAGCAGTACTTC. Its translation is CASSQAAGGSYEQYF.

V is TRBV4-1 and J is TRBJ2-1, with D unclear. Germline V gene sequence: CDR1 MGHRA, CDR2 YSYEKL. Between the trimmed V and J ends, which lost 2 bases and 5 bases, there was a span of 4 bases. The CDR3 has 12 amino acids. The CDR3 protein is CASSQLNNEQFF. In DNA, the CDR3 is TGCGCCAGCAGCCAACTAAACAATGAGCAGTTCTTC.